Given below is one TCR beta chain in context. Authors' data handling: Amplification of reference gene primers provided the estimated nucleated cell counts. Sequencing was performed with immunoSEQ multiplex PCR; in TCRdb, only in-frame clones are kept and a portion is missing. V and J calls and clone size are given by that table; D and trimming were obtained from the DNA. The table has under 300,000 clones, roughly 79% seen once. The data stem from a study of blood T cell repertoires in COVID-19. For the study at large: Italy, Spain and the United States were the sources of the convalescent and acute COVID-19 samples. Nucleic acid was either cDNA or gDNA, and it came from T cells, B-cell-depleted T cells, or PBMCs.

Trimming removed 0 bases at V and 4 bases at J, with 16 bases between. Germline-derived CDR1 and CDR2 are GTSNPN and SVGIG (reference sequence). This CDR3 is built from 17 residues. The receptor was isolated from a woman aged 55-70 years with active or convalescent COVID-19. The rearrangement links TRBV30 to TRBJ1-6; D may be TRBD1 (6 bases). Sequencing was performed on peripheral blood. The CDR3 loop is CAWSVRGAYLYNSPLHF. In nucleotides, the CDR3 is TGTGCCTGGAGTGTACGGGGGGCTTACCTATATAATTCACCCCTCCACTTT.